Sequencing of this T cell receptor beta chain was carried out in a study of regulatory T cells in long-lasting Graves disease. The time point here: persistent/refractory GD, antithyroid drugs over 5 years with positive TRAb. PBMCs provided the RNA from which the TCR library was made. Researchers made TCR beta libraries by using iRepertoire HTBI primers and running Arm-PCR on CDR3 regions. TCRdb passed the multiplex PCR reads through MiXCR, listing each CDR3 protein once. The data contain 400,000 or so distinct CDR3 sequences, about a quarter of them singletons. From germline, CDR1 is SQVTM and CDR2 ANQGSEA. The V gene lost 7 bases and the J gene lost 3 bases, with 19 bases spanning the gap. The CDR3 covers 14 residues.

The chain employs TRBV29-1 and TRBJ2-7, with TRBD2 as a possible D gene (7 bases). The starting material was peripheral blood mononuclear cells (PBMCs), obtained when the disease was refractory, from a patient treated with antithyroid drugs. The sequence derives from a female donor with Graves disease. This chain's CDR3 is CSARSSGGGYEQYF. CDR3 coding DNA: TGCAGCGCTAGGTCTAGCGGAGGGGGCTACGAGCAGTACTTC.